The sequence of this TCR beta chain was determined in a study of T-cell reconstitution after alpha-beta-depleted transplantation in children. General study results and limits: Some patients owed their high day-60 TCRbeta diversity to surviving recipient T cells and thymic progenitors. A year had passed since transplant, and T-cell counts and diversity by then came mostly from newly produced T cells. By about two months after transplant, alpha-beta T cells reportedly arose from several hundred graft clones that had expanded.

Preparation of the TCRbeta library was carried out with unique molecular identifiers. TCRdb analysed the PCR reads with MiXCR anew, one entry per CDR3 protein. The sample comprises about 490,000 distinct CDR3 sequences, about 10% of which are singletons, and around 2.2% rests with the top ten. This clonotype was observed a handful of times. Its matching antigen is unknown. The source was PBMCs, collected before TCRalphabeta/CD19-depleted stem cell transplant. This clonotype originated in a child under 10 years old with inherited bone marrow failure, due to receive a stem cell transplant.

As DNA, the CDR3 is TGTGCCAGCAGTACAGGTCCCGATAATCAGCCCCAGCATTTT. Translation gives CASSTGPDNQPQHF. The chain uses TRBV6-1 and TRBJ1-5; D is possibly TRBD1 (5 bases). Germline V gene lookup returns CDR1 MNHNS and CDR2 SASEGT. This CDR3 contains 14 residues. Trimming stripped 5 bases from V and 4 bases from J, with 12 bases between.